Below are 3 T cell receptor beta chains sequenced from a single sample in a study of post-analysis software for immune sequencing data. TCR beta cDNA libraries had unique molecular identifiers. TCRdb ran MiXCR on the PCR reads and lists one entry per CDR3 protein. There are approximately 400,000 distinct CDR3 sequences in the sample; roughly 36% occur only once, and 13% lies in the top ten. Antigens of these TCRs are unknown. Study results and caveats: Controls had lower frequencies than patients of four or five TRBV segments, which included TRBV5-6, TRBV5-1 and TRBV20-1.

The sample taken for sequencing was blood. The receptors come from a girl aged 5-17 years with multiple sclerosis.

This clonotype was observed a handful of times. The CDR3 bases are TGTGCCAGCTCCCGCCAGGAGAATGAGCAGTTCTTC. Translation: CASSRQENEQFF. This chain joins TRBV18 and TRBJ2-1; D unresolved. Germline CDR1 is KGHSH and CDR2 is LQKENI. V gave up 6 bases and J gave up 7 bases, with 10 bases separating them. The CDR3 totals 12 residues.

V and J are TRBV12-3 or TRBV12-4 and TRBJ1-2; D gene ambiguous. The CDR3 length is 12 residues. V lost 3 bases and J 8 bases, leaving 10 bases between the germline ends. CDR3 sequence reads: CASSLRVRGYTF. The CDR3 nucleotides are TGTGCCAGCAGTTTGAGGGTTAGAGGCTACACCTTC.

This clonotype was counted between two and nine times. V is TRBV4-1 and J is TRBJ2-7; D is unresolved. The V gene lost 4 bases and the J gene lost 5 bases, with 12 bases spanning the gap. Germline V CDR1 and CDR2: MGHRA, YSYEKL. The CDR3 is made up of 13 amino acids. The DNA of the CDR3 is TGCGCCAGCAGCCCAGTCCCGGGCGACGAGCAGTACTTC. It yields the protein CASSPVPGDEQYF.